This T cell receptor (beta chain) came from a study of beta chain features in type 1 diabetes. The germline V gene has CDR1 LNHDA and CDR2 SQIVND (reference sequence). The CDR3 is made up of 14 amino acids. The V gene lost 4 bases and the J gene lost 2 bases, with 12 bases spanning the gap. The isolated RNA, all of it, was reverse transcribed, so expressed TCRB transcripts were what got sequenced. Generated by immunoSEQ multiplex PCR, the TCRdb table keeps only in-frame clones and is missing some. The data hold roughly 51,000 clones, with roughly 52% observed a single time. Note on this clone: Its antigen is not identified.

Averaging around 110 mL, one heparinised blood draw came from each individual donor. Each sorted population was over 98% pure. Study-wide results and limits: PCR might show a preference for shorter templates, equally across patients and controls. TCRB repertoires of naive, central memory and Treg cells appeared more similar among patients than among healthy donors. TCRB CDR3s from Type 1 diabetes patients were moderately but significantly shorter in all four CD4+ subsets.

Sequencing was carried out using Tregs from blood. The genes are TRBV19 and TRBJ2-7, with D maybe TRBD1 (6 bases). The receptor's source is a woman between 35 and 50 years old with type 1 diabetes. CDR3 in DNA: TGTGCCAGTAGTACACGACAGGCCACCTACGAGCAGTACTTC. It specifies CASSTRQATYEQYF.